This TCR beta chain was observed in a study of radiation and T cells in renal cell carcinoma. Study results and limitations: Only small tumor regions of 0.95 to 1 g were sampled. Top 100 clonotypes averaged around 50% in irradiated versus about 43% in nephrectomy-only tumors.

Treatment defined: treatment-naive control, cytoreductive nephrectomy. Control tumors came from a handful of females and about a dozen males, aged roughly 35 to 90. The CDR3 length is 12 residues. V was cut by 4 bases and J by 4 bases, with 6 bases left in between. Germline V gene data show CDR1 as SGHRS and CDR2 as YFSETQ. TCRdb's copy holds only in-frame clones and misses some; the assay was immunoSEQ multiplex PCR. The repertoire has fewer than 10,000 clones, roughly 68% of them found once; the top ten carry about a fifth. This clone has more than one count but fewer than ten. Its antigen is unknown.

The clonotype was recovered from a man aged 60 to 69 with renal cell carcinoma. This specimen consisted of tumor tissue, obtained from a patient whose treatment was nephrectomy without radiotherapy. The chain uses TRBV5-1 and TRBJ1-3; D remains ambiguous. The CDR3 DNA is TGCGCCAGCAGCCAACAGGGAAACACCATATATTTT. The encoded protein is CASSQQGNTIYF.